Here is one T cell receptor beta chain with its context. Antigen: not known. These data belong to a study of cytomegalovirus exposure and HLA in healthy donors. Study context: Sequencing of about 179 million T cells in an earlier analysis found 95 million to 120 million unique TCR beta sequences. Study results and caveats: In a later analysis, CMV-associated beta chains were mostly HLA-associated, it appeared. Most likely, a cluster of highly shared sequence variants arose as a sequencing artifact.

V lost 6 bases and J lost 0, with 8 bases in between. From germline, CDR1 is LNHDA and CDR2 SQIVND (reference sequence). The CDR3 has 13 residues. PCR involved 60 Vbeta and 13 Jbeta primers. Assay: immunoSEQ multiplex PCR; the TCRdb copy retains only in-frame clones and omits some. The sample records around 130,000 clones, approximately 8% being singletons. V usage is TRBV19 and J usage is TRBJ1-1, with a possible D match to TRBD1 (5 bases). Sequenced sample: PBMCs. This receptor was obtained from a woman between 40 and 55 years old in good health and CMV-seropositive. The CDR3 region has the DNA TGTGCCAGTAGACAGACAGTGAACACTGAAGCTTTCTTT. This sequence encodes CASRQTVNTEAFF.